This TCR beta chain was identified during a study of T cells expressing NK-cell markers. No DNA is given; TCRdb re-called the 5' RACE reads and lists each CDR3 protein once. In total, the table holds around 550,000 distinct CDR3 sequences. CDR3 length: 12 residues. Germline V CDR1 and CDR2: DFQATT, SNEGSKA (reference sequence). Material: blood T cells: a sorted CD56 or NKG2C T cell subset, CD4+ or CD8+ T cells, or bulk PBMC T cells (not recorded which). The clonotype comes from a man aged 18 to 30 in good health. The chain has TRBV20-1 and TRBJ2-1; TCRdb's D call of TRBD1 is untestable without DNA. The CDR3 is CSASLEGESQFF.